The 5 T cell receptor beta chains listed next were all sequenced from one sample in a study of shared clonotypes between healthy human individuals. The data were produced by immunoSEQ multiplex PCR, yet TCRdb's version contains in-frame clones alone and is incomplete. The sample contains some 1.5 million clones, approximately 98% of which appear only once. The sample taken for sequencing was naive CD4+ T cells sorted from blood. Subset meaning: CD45RA+ positively selected. The receptor set was obtained from a man aged 30 to 45 in good health.

This chain uses TRBV6-1 with TRBJ1-4, with a tentative D call TRBD1 (5 bases). The CDR3 runs 13 residues. V was trimmed by 6 bases and J by 8 bases, leaving 13 bases between them. Germline values: CDR1 MNHNS, CDR2 SASEGT. CDR3 amino acids: CASSRAVGEKLFF. The CDR3 DNA follows: TGTGCCAGCAGCAGGGCCGTCGGGGAAAAACTGTTTTTT.

V is TRBV4-1 and J is TRBJ2-5; 8 bases map to TRBD2. The junction had 9 bases not matched to a gene; V was cut back by 2 bases and J by 4 bases. Germline V gene sequence: CDR1 MGHRA, CDR2 YSYEKL. The CDR3 totals 16 residues. For the CDR3, the DNA is TGCGCCAGCAGCCAACTGGCGGGGGGCCGGGGAGAGACCCAGTACTTC. Residues: CASSQLAGGRGETQYF.

The chain recombines TRBV4-2 with TRBJ2-5, with TRBD2 matching 11 bases. The CDR3 is 15 amino acids. Per germline, CDR1 LGHNA and CDR2 YNFKEQ. V lost 1 base to trimming and J lost 2 bases; unmatched junction nucleotides: 0. The CDR3 region is CASSQGLAGQETQYF. The CDR3 DNA reads as TGTGCCAGCAGCCAAGGACTAGCGGGGCAAGAGACCCAGTACTTC.

This chain uses TRBV7-2 with TRBJ2-1; D could derive from TRBD1 or TRBD2 (5 bases each). This CDR3 spans 15 amino acids. V lost 3 bases to trimming and J lost 10 bases, with 19 bases between them. Germline lookup yields CDR1 SGHTA and CDR2 FQGNSA. The CDR3 DNA is TGTGCCAGCAGCTTCCCGGGACGTAAGGCCGGGGAGCAGTTCTTC. It yields the protein CASSFPGRKAGEQFF.

Details on this clone: Additional DNA sequences in this sample encode the identical CDR3. This sequence joins TRBV29-1 and TRBJ2-1; no definite D call. Germline V gene lookup returns CDR1 SQVTM and CDR2 ANQGSEA. The CDR3 spans 10 residues. Deletions cut 4 bases from V and 9 bases from J, with 7 bases between. The CDR3 loop reads CSVASVEQFF. The CDR3 DNA sequence: TGCAGCGTTGCCTCTGTTGAGCAGTTCTTC.